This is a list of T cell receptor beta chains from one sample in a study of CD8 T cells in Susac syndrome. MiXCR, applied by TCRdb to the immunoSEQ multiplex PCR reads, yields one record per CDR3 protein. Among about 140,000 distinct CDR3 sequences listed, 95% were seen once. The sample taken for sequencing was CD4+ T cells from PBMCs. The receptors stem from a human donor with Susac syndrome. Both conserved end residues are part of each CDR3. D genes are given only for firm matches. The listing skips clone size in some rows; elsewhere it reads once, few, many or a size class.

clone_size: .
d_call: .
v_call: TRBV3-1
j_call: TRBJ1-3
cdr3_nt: TGTGCCAGCAGCCAAGTCCCGGGGACGGCGGGCACCATATATTTT
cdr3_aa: CASSQVPGTAGTIYF

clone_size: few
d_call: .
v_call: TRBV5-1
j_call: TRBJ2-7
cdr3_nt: TGCGCCAGCAGCCCTACAACCCACGAGCAGTACTTC
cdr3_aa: CASSPTTHEQYF

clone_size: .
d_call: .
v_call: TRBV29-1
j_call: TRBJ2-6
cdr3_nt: TGCAGCGCCAAGGTATTTGGGGCCAACGTCCTGACTTTC
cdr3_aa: CSAKVFGANVLTF

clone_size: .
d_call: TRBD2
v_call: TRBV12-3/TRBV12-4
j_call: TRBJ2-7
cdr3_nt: TGTGCCAGCAGCCAAGGACTAGCGGACACCTACGAGCAGTACTTC
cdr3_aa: CASSQGLADTYEQYF

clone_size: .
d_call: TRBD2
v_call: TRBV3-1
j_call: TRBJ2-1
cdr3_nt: TGTGCCAGCAGCCCGGGACTAGCGGGAAACAATGAGCAGTTCTTC
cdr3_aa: CASSPGLAGNNEQFF

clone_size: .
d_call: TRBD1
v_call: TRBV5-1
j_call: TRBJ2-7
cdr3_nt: TGCGCCAGCAGCTTACTCCCCGGGACAGGTAACGAGCAGTACTTC
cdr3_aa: CASSLLPGTGNEQYF

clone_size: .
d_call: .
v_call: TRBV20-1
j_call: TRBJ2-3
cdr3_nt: TGCAGTGCTAGGATGGCACTCTGGGGTGCAGATACGCAGTATTTT
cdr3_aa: CSARMALWGADTQYF

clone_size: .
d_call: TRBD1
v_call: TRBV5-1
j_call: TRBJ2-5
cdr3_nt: TGCGCCAGCAGCTTGGTGGGACAGGGACAAGAGACCCAGTACTTC
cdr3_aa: CASSLVGQGQETQYF

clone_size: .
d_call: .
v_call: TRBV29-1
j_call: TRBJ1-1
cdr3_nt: TGCAGCGTTGGTACAGGCGGGAGGGAAGCTTTCTTT
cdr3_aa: CSVGTGGREAFF

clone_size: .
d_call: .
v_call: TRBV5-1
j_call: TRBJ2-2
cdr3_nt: TGCGCCAGCAGCGTTCAGGGGCCGGACACCGGGGAGCTGTTTTTT
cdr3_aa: CASSVQGPDTGELFF

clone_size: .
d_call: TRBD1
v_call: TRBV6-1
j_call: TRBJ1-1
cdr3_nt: TGTGCCAGCGGCCCGGACAGGGACACTGAAGCTTTCTTT
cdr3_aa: CASGPDRDTEAFF

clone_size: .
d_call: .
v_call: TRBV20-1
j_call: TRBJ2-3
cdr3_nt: TGCAGTGCTAGGTTCAACAAGCGGGCAGATACGCAGTATTTT
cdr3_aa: CSARFNKRADTQYF

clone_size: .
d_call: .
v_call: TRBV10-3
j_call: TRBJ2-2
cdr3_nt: TGTGCCATCACCGAGGACCGGAACACCGGGGAGCTGTTTTTT
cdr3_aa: CAITEDRNTGELFF

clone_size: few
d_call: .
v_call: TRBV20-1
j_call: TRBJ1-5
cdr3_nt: TGCAGTGCCGTGACGGGGGATCAGCCCCAGCATTTT
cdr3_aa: CSAVTGDQPQHF

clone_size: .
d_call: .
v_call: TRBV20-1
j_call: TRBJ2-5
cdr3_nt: TGCAGTGCTAGACTAGCTTGGCAAGAGACCCAGTACTTC
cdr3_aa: CSARLAWQETQYF

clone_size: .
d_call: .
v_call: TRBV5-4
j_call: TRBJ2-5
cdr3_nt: TGTGCCAGCAGCTTGGGACAGGAGAAAGAGACCCAGTACTTC
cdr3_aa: CASSLGQEKETQYF

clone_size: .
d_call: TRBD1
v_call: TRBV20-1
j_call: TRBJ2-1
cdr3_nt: TGCAGTGCTGAACCCGGGACAGCCGGCAATGAGCAGTTCTTC
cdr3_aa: CSAEPGTAGNEQFF

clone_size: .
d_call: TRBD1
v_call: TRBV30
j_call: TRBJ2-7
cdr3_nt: TGTGCCTGGGACAGGGGGACTGACGAGCAGTACTTC
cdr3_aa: CAWDRGTDEQYF

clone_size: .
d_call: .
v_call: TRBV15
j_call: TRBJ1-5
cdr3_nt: TGTGCCACCGGTCGGGGGCCCGGGCCCCAGCATTTT
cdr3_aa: CATGRGPGPQHF

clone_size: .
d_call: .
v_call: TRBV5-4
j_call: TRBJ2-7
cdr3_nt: TGTGCCAGCAGCTTGGGACGAGATGGAGAGCAGTACTTC
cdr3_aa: CASSLGRDGEQYF

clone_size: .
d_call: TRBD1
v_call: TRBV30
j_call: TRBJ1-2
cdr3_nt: TGTGCCTGGAGTGTACACAGGGGCGACTATGGCTACACCTTC
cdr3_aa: CAWSVHRGDYGYTF

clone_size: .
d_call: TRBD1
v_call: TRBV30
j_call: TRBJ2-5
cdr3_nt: TGTGCCTGCCCCCGGACAGGAGACCAAGAGACCCAGTACTTC
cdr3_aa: CACPRTGDQETQYF

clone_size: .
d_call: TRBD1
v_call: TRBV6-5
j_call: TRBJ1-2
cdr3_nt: TGTGCCAGCAGTCATCCGGGACAGAGCTATGGCTACACCTTC
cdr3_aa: CASSHPGQSYGYTF

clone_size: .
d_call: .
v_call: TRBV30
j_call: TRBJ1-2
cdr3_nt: TGTGCCTGGAGTGTGGGCCACTATGGCTACACCTTC
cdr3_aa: CAWSVGHYGYTF

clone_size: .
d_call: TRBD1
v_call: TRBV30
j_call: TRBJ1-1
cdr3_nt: TGTGCCTGGAGTGGAAACAGGGGGGGGAACACTGAAGCTTTCTTT
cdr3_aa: CAWSGNRGGNTEAFF

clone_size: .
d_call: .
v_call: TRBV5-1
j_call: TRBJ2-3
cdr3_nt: TGCGCCAGCAGCCGAGATCACACAGATACGCAGTATTTT
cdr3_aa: CASSRDHTDTQYF

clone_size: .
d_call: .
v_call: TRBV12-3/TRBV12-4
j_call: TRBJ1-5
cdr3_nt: TGTGCCAGCAGTACACTACCCTGGCCCCAGCATTTT
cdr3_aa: CASSTLPWPQHF

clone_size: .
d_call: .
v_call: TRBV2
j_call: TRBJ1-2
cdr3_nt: TGTGCCAGCAGTGATCCCTATGGCTACACCTTC
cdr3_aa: CASSDPYGYTF

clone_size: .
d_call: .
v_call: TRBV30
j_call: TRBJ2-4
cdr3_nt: TGTGCCTGGAGTGTTGGGTCGTGGGGCGGCAAAAACATTCAGTACTTC
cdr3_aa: CAWSVGSWGGKNIQYF

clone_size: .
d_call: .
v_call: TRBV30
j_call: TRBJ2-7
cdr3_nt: TGTGCCTGGAGTCCGGGGCCGGGGGAGCAGTACTTC
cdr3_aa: CAWSPGPGEQYF

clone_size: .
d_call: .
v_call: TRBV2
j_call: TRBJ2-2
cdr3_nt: TGTGCCAGCAGGGGGCCAAACACCGGGGAGCTGTTTTTT
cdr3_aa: CASRGPNTGELFF

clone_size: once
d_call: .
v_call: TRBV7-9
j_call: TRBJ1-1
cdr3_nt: TGTGCCAGCAGCGTTACTTGGGGCACTGAAGCTTTCTTT
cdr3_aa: CASSVTWGTEAFF

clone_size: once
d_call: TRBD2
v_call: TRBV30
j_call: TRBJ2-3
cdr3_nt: TGTGCCTGGAGACTAGCGGGAGATACGCAGTATTTT
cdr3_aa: CAWRLAGDTQYF

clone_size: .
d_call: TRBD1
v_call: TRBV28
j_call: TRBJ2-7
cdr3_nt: TGTGCCAGCAGTTCGATAGGACAGGGTGGGGACGAGCAGTACTTC
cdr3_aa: CASSSIGQGGDEQYF

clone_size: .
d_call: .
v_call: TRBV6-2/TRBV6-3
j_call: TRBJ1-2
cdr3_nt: TGTGCCAGCACCTGGGACGGAAACTATGGCTACACCTTC
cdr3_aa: CASTWDGNYGYTF

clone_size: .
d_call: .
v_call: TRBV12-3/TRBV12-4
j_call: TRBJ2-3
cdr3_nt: TGTGCCAGCAGCCCCGGTTATACGCAGTATTTT
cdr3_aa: CASSPGYTQYF

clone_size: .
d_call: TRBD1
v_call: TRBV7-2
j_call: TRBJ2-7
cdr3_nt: TGTGCCAGCAGCTTATCCACAGACAGGGTGAGGGAGCAGTACTTC
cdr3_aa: CASSLSTDRVREQYF

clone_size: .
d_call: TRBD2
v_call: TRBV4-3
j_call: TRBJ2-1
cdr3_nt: TGCGCCAGCAGCCAAGGGGCTAGCGGGAGTTACAATGAGCAGTTCTTC
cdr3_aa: CASSQGASGSYNEQFF

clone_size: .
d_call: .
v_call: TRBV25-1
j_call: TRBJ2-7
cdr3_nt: TGTGCCAGCAGTGAATTAGGGATTTCCACCTACGAGCAGTACTTC
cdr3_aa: CASSELGISTYEQYF

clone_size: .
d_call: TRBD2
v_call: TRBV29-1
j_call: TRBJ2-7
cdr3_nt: TGCAGCGTTGAATTAGCGGGGGGCTCCTACGAGCAGTACTTC
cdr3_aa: CSVELAGGSYEQYF

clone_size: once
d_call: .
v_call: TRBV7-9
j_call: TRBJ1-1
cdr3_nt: TGTGCCAGCGGGCGACAGGCGAACACTGAAGCTTTCTTT
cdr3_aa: CASGRQANTEAFF

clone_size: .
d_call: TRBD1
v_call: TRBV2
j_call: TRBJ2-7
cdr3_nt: TGTGCCAGCAGTCCTACGGGGACAGGGAACGAGCAGTACTTC
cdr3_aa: CASSPTGTGNEQYF

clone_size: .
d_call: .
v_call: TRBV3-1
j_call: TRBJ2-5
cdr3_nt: TGTGCCAGCAGCCAGGGGCAATTGGCCCAGTACTTC
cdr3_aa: CASSQGQLAQYF

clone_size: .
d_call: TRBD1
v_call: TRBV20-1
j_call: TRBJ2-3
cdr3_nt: TGCAGTGCCCGAGCACCGGGACAGGGGGGTCGATCCCCAGATACGCAGTATTTT
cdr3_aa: CSARAPGQGGRSPDTQYF

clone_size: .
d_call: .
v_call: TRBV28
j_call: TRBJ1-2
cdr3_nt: TGTGCCAGCAGTCCAGGGATGGTCTATGGCTACACCTTC
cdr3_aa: CASSPGMVYGYTF

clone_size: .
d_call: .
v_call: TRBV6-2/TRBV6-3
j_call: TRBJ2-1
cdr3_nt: TGTGCCAGCAGCGGAGAACACCCCGGGCCGAGCTCCTACAATGAGCAGTTCTTC
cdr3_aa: CASSGEHPGPSSYNEQFF

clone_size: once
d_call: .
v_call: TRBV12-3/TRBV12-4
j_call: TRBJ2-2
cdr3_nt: TGTGCCAGCAGGAGCACAGACGCGAACACCGGGGAGCTGTTTTTT
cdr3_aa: CASRSTDANTGELFF

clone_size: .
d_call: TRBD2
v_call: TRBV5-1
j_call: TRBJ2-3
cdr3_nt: TGCGCCAGCAGCCGCCTACTAGCGGCTAGCACAGATACGCAGTATTTT
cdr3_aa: CASSRLLAASTDTQYF

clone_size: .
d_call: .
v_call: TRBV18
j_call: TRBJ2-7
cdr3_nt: TGTGCCAGCTCACTCTCGCACACCACCGAGCAGTACTTC
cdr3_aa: CASSLSHTTEQYF

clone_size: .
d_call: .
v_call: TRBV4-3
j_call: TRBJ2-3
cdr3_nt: TGCGCCAGCAGCCAACGGCAGGGTACAGATACGCAGTATTTT
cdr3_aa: CASSQRQGTDTQYF

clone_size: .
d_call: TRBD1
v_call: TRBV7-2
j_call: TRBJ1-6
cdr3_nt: TGTGCCAGCGTGCCGACAGGGAAGGTGCCACCCCTCCACTTT
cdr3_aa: CASVPTGKVPPLHF

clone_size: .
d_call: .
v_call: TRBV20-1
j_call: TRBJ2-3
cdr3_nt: TGCGCCTCAACCTGGGAGGGGGGCACAGATACGCAGTATTTT
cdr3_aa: CASTWEGGTDTQYF

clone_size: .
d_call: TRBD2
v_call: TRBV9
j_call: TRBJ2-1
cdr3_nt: TGTGCCAGCAGCGGCGGGAGGTCAAATGAGCAGTTCTTC
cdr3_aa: CASSGGRSNEQFF

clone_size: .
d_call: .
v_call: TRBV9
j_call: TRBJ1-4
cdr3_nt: TGTGCCAGCAGCGGGGACCTGGCAACTAATGAAAAACTGTTTTTT
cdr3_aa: CASSGDLATNEKLFF